This record concerns one T cell receptor beta chain sequence. The antigen it recognizes is unknown. No qualities accompany the bases; no much larger clone lies one base away. Its CDR3 holds 13 amino acids, cysteine through phenylalanine. Left in the record is the CDR3 DNA by itself, 39 bases read in frame from the first base. V gives up 0 bases and J gives up 5 bases, and the segment between their germline ends measures 5 bases. In the germline V gene (reference sequence), CDR1 corresponds to MNHEY and CDR2 to SMNVEV. This entry comes from a study of blood T cell repertoires in COVID-19 (dated by TCRdb to the early 2020s). For context, the study as a whole: The collaborator samples originated in the United States, Italy and Spain and spanned the acute and convalescent phases of COVID-19. The prospective study material was composed of cDNA or gDNA derived from T cells, B-cell-depleted T cells, or PBMCs. The dataset comprised deeply sampled blood TCRbeta repertoires from subjects exposed to, actively infected with, or recovered from COVID-19. A freely available public database, intended as a resource for researchers studying the immune response to SARS-CoV-2, is where the repertoires were released. The samples were drawn from the first 160 participants of the ongoing ImmuneRACE study and from over 950 subjects provided by 6 global collaborators. A de-identified subject ID, COVID-19 status, age in years and sex were almost always included in the sample metadata. HLA class I and class II types, where available, came from metadata supplied by the sample provider rather than from assay-based typing. Study-wide findings and limitations: The quantity of clinical and demographic metadata differed by source and by participant and was supplied without curation.

TCRbeta CDR3 regions were amplified from genomic DNA using the immunoSEQ Assay, a bias-controlled multiplex PCR. The paper's data handling went like this. Within the assay, amplification of reference gene primers was used to estimate how many nucleated cells each sample contained. To quantify the absolute abundance of each unique TCRbeta CDR3 rearrangement, sequence reads were collapsed and filtered. For each sample, productive Simpson clonality was calculated by taking the square root of Simpson's diversity index across productive rearrangements. Drawn from immuneACCESS, this table holds only the in-frame rearrangements with V and J called that TCRdb kept. Clones are partly lost; checked studies trace under half to an unresolved V gene and leave the rest unexplained. The V and J calls and clone size are taken from that table; D and trimming were inferred from the DNA. The sample yields some 290,000 clones; about 85% were counted once. The top ten clonotypes cover approximately 4% of the sample.

The collaborating institutions used their own protocols to collect whole blood in K2EDTA tubes. Collaborator samples were shipped for TCRbeta analysis as frozen whole blood, isolated PBMCs, or DNA extracted from either sample type. Sequenced input: peripheral blood. This receptor was identified in a man between 18 and 35 years old with active or convalescent COVID-19. Recombination connected TRBV27 to TRBJ2-1; the D gene is unclear. The CDR3 in this case is CASSLSFNNEQFF. The DNA reads TGTGCCAGCAGTTTATCGTTCAACAATGAGCAGTTCTTC.